What follows are 29 T cell receptor beta chains derived from one specimen sequenced in a study of shared clonotypes between healthy human individuals. Generated by immunoSEQ multiplex PCR, the TCRdb table keeps only in-frame clones and is missing some. This table has fewer than 600,000 clones, roughly 79% appearing once. Sequenced: PBMCs. Source of these receptors: a woman aged 35 to 49 in good health. Some clones in this sample may be carry-over from other donors' samples.

The chain is built from TRBV18 and TRBJ2-5; D call uncertain. The germline V and J ends were trimmed by 0 bases and 2 bases, with 7 bases remaining between them. The germline V gene encodes CDR1 KGHSH and CDR2 LQKENI. The length of the CDR3 is 14 residues. The CDR3 here is CASSPPVGQETQYF. Written as DNA, the CDR3 is TGTGCCAGCTCACCACCGGTGGGACAAGAGACCCAGTACTTC.

This clone was counted once. This chain joins TRBV15 and TRBJ1-2; 10 nucleotides align to TRBD1. The CDR3 length is 13 residues. CDR1 is LNHNV and CDR2 is YYDKDF in the germline V gene (reference sequence). Losses at the gene ends were 5 bases for V and 7 bases for J; bases not matched to a gene: 4. The CDR3 here is CATSPDRGGGYTF. In nucleotides, the CDR3 is TGTGCCACCAGCCCGGACAGGGGGGGTGGCTACACCTTC.

The V gene is TRBV6-1, the J gene TRBJ2-1, with D perhaps given as TRBD1 or TRBD2 (5 bases each). Trimming took 5 bases from V and 9 from J, leaving 8 bases between them. CDR3 length equals 11 residues. The V gene's germline CDR1 is MNHNS and CDR2 SASEGT. The CDR3 reads CASSPGSEQFF. CDR3 bases: TGTGCCAGCAGTCCAGGGAGTGAGCAGTTCTTC.

This clone turned up a few times. A read error may produce the germline difference seen at one junction end. This rearrangement joins TRBV5-3 to TRBJ1-2; D ambiguous. TRBV5-3 is an ORF, with its function uncertain. The CDR3 contains 15 residues. CDR3 sequence reads: CASSLTVRGDYGYTF. The CDR3 coding sequence is TGTGCCAGCAGCTTAACGGTCCGCGGCGACTATGGCTACACCTTC.

The chain has TRBV4-3 and TRBJ2-1; the D gene could be TRBD1 or TRBD2 (5 bases each). Deletions cut 1 base from V and 10 bases from J, with 14 bases between. The germline V gene has CDR1 LGHNA and CDR2 YSLEER. The CDR3 has 14 residues. The CDR3 sequence: CASSQVGVESEQFF. For the CDR3, the DNA is TGCGCCAGCAGCCAAGTGGGGGTGGAGTCGGAGCAGTTCTTC.

Remarks on this clone: The same CDR3 also results from other DNA sequences found in this sample. This rearrangement joins TRBV9 to TRBJ1-5; unclear D gene. The germline CDR1 and CDR2 sequences are SGDLS and YYNGEE. Trimming removed 2 bases from V and 5 bases from J, with 11 bases in between. The CDR3 loop spans 14 amino acids. The CDR3 region is CASSVAGEDQPQHF. CDR3 DNA: TGTGCCAGCAGCGTGGCCGGGGAGGATCAGCCCCAGCATTTT.

The genes are TRBV2 and TRBJ2-1; a possible D gene is TRBD2 (6 bases). V lost 4 bases, J lost 10 bases, and 14 bases lay in between. CDR1 and CDR2 from the germline V gene are SNHLY and FYNNEI. The CDR3 has 13 amino acids. The CDR3 DNA is TGTGCCAGCAGTGGAGGAGGGCCGCAGGAGCAGTTCTTC. Translating gives CASSGGGPQEQFF.

This clone was counted only a few times. The chain links TRBV28 to TRBJ1-4; 10 nucleotides line up with TRBD1. The CDR3 spans 15 residues. CDR1 is MDHEN, CDR2 SYDVKM, per germline. J gave up 5 bases and V 6 bases, and 6 bases lay outside the gene matches. CDR3 sequence: CASRFVGQGNEKLFF. The CDR3 DNA is TGTGCCAGCAGATTCGTGGGACAGGGGAATGAAAAACTGTTTTTT. The full variable domain, completed using reference TRBV28 and TRBJ1-4, is DVKVTQSSRYLVKRTGEKVFLECVQDMDHENMFWYRQDPGLGLRLIYFSYDVKMKEKGDIPEGYSVSREKKERFSLILESASTNQTSMYLCASRFVGQGNEKLFFGSGTQLSVL.

This clone was seen once. The chain couples TRBV11-2 to TRBJ2-1, with D maybe TRBD2 (6 bases). Germline assignment: CDR1 SGHAT and CDR2 FQNNGV. V was cut by 5 bases and J by 2 bases, with 10 bases left in between. The CDR3 covers 14 residues. CDR3: CASSHSGPYNEQFF. The CDR3 nucleotides read TGTGCCAGCAGCCATAGCGGTCCCTACAATGAGCAGTTCTTC.

The chain joins TRBV28 to TRBJ2-7, with TRBD1 matching over 8 bases. Germline V gene sequence: CDR1 MDHEN, CDR2 SYDVKM. With 6 bases clipped from V and 0 bases from J, the junction kept 4 bases outside the gene matches. There are 14 residues in the CDR3. The CDR3 DNA sequence: TGTGCCAGCAGGGGACAGGTGATCTCCTACGAGCAGTACTTC. It yields the protein CASRGQVISYEQYF.

This chain uses TRBV6-6 with TRBJ2-1; 7 bases map to TRBD2. The CDR3 is 15 amino acids. Looked up from germline, CDR1 is MNHNY and CDR2 is SVGAGI (reference sequence). V lost 6 bases to trimming and J lost 4 bases; unmatched junction nucleotides: 9. The DNA of the CDR3 is TGTGCCAGCAGCCGAGGGACTACTCGTTACAATGAGCAGTTCTTC. Its protein is CASSRGTTRYNEQFF.

This sequence joins TRBV4-3 and TRBJ2-7, with TRBD1 as a possible D gene (5 bases). The CDR3 is made up of 15 amino acids. CDR1 and CDR2 (germline): LGHNA, YSLEER. Trimming removed 1 base at V and 4 bases at J, with 14 bases between. CDR3 sequence: CASSQGQGKAYEQYF. The CDR3 DNA reads TGCGCCAGCAGCCAAGGTCAGGGTAAGGCTTACGAGCAGTACTTC.

V and J are TRBV5-1 and TRBJ1-5, with TRBD1 matching 7 bases. J lost 7 bases, V lost 4 bases, and 14 bases had no gene match. CDR3 length equals 16 residues. Germline lookup yields CDR1 SGHRS and CDR2 YFSETQ. The CDR3 nucleotides read TGCGCCAGCAGCCCTACACCGTCGACAGGGTCACAGCCCCAGCATTTT. This codes for CASSPTPSTGSQPQHF.

This clone was counted only a few times. The chain has TRBV30 and TRBJ1-5, with D perhaps matching TRBD1 (5 bases). The germline CDR1 and CDR2 sequences are GTSNPN and SVGIG (reference sequence). V was trimmed by 2 bases and J by 4 bases, leaving 27 bases between them. The length of the CDR3 is 19 residues. CDR3 sequence reads: CAWSPYTLGLGRRNQPQHF. The CDR3 nucleotides are TGTGCCTGGAGTCCCTATACCCTGGGGCTCGGACGGCGAAATCAGCCCCAGCATTTT.

This sequence joins TRBV2 and TRBJ2-2; D gene uncertain. Trimming removed 4 bases at V and 4 bases at J, with 7 bases between. CDR3 length: 13 amino acids. The germline gives CDR1 SNHLY, CDR2 FYNNEI. The CDR3 sequence is CASSGPVTGELFF. CDR3 in DNA: TGTGCCAGCAGTGGACCAGTCACCGGGGAGCTGTTTTTT.

The chain employs TRBV6-4 and TRBJ2-1; D remains unclear. Trimming left V 3 bases short and J 2 bases short, with 5 bases between. This CDR3 is built from 13 residues. CDR1 and CDR2 (germline): MRHNA, SNTAGT. The CDR3: CASSEKPYNEQFF. The CDR3, as DNA: TGTGCCAGCAGTGAAAAGCCCTACAATGAGCAGTTCTTC.

The rearrangement uses TRBV28 and TRBJ1-5; D is possibly TRBD1 (5 bases). Germline V lookup: CDR1 MDHEN, CDR2 SYDVKM. The CDR3 contains 15 residues. Trimming took 4 bases from V and 11 from J, leaving 21 bases between them. CDR3 bases: TGTGCCAGCAGTTGGCAGCGACAGCCTATTGAAGCCCAGCATTTT. Translating gives CASSWQRQPIEAQHF.

The chain uses TRBV4-2 and TRBJ2-4; 8 nucleotides line up with TRBD1. CDR1 and CDR2 from the germline V gene are LGHNA and YNFKEQ. J lost 3 bases, V lost 4 bases, and 8 bases had no gene match. This CDR3 is 16 amino acids long. The CDR3 reads CASSPRTGKDKNIQYF. CDR3 nucleotide sequence: TGTGCCAGCAGCCCCCGGACAGGGAAGGACAAAAACATTCAGTACTTC.

The gene calls are TRBV7-2 and TRBJ2-5, with D possibly TRBD1 on 5 matching bases. The germline gives CDR1 SGHTA, CDR2 FQGNSA. The CDR3 loop spans 14 amino acids. The V gene lost 1 base and the J gene lost 5 bases, with 11 bases spanning the gap. The CDR3 is CASSLVASGETQYF. The CDR3 region has the DNA TGTGCCAGCAGCTTAGTTGCGTCAGGGGAGACCCAGTACTTC.

This chain links TRBV18 with TRBJ1-1; TRBD1 matches 9 bases. The J segment lost 0 bases and the V segment lost 3 bases, leaving 8 bases of the junction unmatched. This CDR3 is 17 amino acids long. Looked up from germline, CDR1 is KGHSH and CDR2 is LQKENI. CDR3 protein: CASSPPDRGELNTEAFF. Here the CDR3 DNA reads TGTGCCAGCTCACCTCCGGACAGGGGCGAGCTGAACACTGAAGCTTTCTTT.

The rearrangement joins TRBV7-2 to TRBJ2-5, with 8 nucleotides matching TRBD1. Germline assignment: CDR1 SGHTA and CDR2 FQGNSA. Germline trimming cut 2 bases from V and 2 bases from J; bases unmatched to any gene: 1. The CDR3 has 14 residues. The CDR3 DNA follows: TGTGCCAGCAGCTTAAACAGGGGGCAAGAGACCCAGTACTTC. Encoded protein: CASSLNRGQETQYF.

This chain uses TRBV7-9 with TRBJ1-2, with 9 bases that match TRBD1. Germline V gene lookup returns CDR1 SEHNR and CDR2 FQNEAQ (reference sequence). This CDR3 contains 15 residues. V lost 4 bases and J lost 8; bases outside the gene matches: 11. CDR3 bases: TGTGCCAGCAGCTCCGGGACAGGGTGGTATGCCGGCTACACCTTC. Translated: CASSSGTGWYAGYTF.

The rearrangement joins TRBV7-9 to TRBJ2-3; the D call may be TRBD1 or TRBD2 (5 bases each). V was shortened by 1 base and J by 1 base, with 6 bases between the two germline ends. In germline, CDR1 is SEHNR, CDR2 FQNEAQ (reference sequence). The CDR3 length is 14 residues. The CDR3 nucleotides are TGTGCCAGCAGCTTAGGGGGACGCACAGATACGCAGTATTTT. Protein: CASSLGGRTDTQYF.

The J gene is TRBJ1-2, the V gene TRBV5-1; possible D gene TRBD1, 6 bases. The CDR3 is made up of 14 amino acids. Trimming shortened V by 4 bases and J by 2 bases, and 12 bases separated the two germline ends. CDR1 is SGHRS and CDR2 is YFSETQ in the germline V gene. The CDR3 reads CASSATGLNYGYTF. CDR3 coding DNA: TGCGCCAGCAGCGCGACAGGCCTAAACTATGGCTACACCTTC.

In the case of this clone: A far larger clone is one nucleotide away, so this likely arose from a read error. This chain joins TRBV10-3 and TRBJ1-1, with 7 nucleotides matching TRBD1. The J segment lost 1 base and the V segment lost 6 bases, leaving 2 bases of the junction unmatched. Germline V gene data show CDR1 as ENHRY and CDR2 as SYGVKD. This CDR3 contains 13 residues. CDR3 nucleotides: TGTGCCATCAGCGACAGGGAGAACACTGAAGCTTTCTTT. Translation gives CAISDRENTEAFF.

The V call is TRBV6-4, the J call TRBJ2-6, with D perhaps being TRBD1 or TRBD2 (5 bases each). V lost 0 bases, J lost 2 bases, and 5 bases lay in between. Germline CDR1 is MRHNA and CDR2 is SNTAGT. The CDR3 has 15 residues. CDR3 protein: CASSDSGAGANVLTF. The CDR3 DNA follows: TGTGCCAGCAGTGACTCGGGGGCTGGGGCCAACGTCCTGACTTTC.

The rearrangement uses TRBV5-1 and TRBJ2-5, with 10 positions matching TRBD2. Losses at the gene ends were 6 bases for V and 3 bases for J; bases not matched to a gene: 8. CDR1 is SGHRS and CDR2 is YFSETQ in the germline V gene. The CDR3 covers 15 residues. CDR3 in DNA: TGCGCCAGCATAAAGACTAGCGGGCCCAAAGAGACCCAGTACTTC. Protein sequence: CASIKTSGPKETQYF.

This clone was counted a single time. This chain links TRBV5-4 with TRBJ2-3; either TRBD1 or TRBD2 may supply D (6 bases each). The CDR3 runs to 16 residues. Germline V CDR1 and CDR2: SGHNT, YYREEE (reference sequence). Trimming stripped 4 bases from V and 0 bases from J, with 15 bases between. The CDR3 protein is CASSAGVGGSTDTQYF. CDR3 sequence (DNA): TGTGCCAGCAGCGCAGGGGTTGGGGGGAGCACAGATACGCAGTATTTT.

The chain links TRBV5-1 to TRBJ2-5; 11 nucleotides agree with TRBD2. This CDR3 has 16 residues. The germline V gene has CDR1 SGHRS and CDR2 YFSETQ. V shed 6 bases, J shed 1 base, and the junction held 8 bases outside the gene matches. The CDR3 reads CASTSASGRPQETQYF. The CDR3 DNA reads as TGCGCCAGCACCTCGGCTAGCGGGAGGCCCCAAGAGACCCAGTACTTC.